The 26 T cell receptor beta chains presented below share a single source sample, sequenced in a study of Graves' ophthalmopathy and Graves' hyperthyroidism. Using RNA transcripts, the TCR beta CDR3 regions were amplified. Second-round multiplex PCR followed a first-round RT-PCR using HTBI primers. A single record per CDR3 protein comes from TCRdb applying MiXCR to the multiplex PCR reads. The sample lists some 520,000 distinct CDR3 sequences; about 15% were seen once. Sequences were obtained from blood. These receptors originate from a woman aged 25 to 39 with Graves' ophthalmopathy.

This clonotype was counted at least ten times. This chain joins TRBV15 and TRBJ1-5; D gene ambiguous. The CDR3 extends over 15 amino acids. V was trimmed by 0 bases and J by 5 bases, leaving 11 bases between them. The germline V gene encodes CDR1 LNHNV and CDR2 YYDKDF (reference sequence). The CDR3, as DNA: TGTGCCACCAGCAGAGACGGTCGTGTCTATCAGCCCCAGCATTTT. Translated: CATSRDGRVYQPQHF.

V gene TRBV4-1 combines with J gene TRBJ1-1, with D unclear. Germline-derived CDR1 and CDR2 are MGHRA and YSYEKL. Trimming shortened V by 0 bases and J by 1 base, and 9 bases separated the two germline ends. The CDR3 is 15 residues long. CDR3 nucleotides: TGCGCCAGCAGCCAAGATTGGGGAGGGAACACTGAAGCTTTCTTT. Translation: CASSQDWGGNTEAFF.

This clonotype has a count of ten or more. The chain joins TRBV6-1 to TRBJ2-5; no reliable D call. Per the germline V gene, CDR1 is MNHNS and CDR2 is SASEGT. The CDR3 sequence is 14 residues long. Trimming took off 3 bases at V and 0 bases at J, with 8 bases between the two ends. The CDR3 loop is CASSEWADQETQYF. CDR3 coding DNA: TGTGCCAGCAGTGAGTGGGCAGACCAAGAGACCCAGTACTTC.

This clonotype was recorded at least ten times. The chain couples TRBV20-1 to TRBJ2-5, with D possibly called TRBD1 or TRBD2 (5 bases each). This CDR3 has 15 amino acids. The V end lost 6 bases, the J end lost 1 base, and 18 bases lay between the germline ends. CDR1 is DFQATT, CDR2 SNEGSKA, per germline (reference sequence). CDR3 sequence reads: CSARDGLGPQETQYF. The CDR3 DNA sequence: TGCAGTGCCCGGGACGGCCTTGGCCCCCAAGAGACCCAGTACTTC.

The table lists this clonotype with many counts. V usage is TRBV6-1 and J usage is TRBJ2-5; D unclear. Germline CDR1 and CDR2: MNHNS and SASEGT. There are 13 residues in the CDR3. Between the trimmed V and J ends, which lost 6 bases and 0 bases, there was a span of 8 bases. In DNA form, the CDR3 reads TGTGCCAGCAGCGACGGAAACCAAGAGACCCAGTACTTC. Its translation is CASSDGNQETQYF.

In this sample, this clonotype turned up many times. The CDR3 region is CASSHDRGLGELFF. The CDR3 coding sequence is TGTGCCAGCAGTCACGACCGGGGGCTCGGGGAGCTGTTTTTT. The V call is TRBV6-5, the J call TRBJ2-2; D may match TRBD1 or TRBD2 (6 bases each). The CDR3 totals 14 residues. Germline lookup yields CDR1 MNHEY and CDR2 SVGAGI. V lost 5 bases, J lost 7 bases, and 14 bases lay in between.

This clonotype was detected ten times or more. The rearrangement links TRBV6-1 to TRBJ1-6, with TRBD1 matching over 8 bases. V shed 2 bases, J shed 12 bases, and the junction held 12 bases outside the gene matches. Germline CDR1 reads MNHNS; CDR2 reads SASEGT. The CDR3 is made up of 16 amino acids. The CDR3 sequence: CASSEPARTGRRPLHF. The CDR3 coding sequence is TGTGCCAGCAGTGAACCCGCCAGGACAGGGCGAAGACCCCTCCACTTT.

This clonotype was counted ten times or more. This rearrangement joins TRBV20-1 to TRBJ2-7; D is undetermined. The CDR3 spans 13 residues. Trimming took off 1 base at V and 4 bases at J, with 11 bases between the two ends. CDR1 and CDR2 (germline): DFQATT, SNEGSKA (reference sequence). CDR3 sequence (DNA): TGCAGTGCTAGAGGGGGTTCGAGGTACGAGCAGTACTTC. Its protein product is CSARGGSRYEQYF.

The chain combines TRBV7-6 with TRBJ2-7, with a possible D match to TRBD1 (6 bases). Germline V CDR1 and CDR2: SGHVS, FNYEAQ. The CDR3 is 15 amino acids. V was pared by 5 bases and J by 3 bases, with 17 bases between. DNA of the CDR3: TGTGCCAGCAGCCATCCGGCGACAGGAGGCTACGAGCAGTACTTC. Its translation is CASSHPATGGYEQYF.

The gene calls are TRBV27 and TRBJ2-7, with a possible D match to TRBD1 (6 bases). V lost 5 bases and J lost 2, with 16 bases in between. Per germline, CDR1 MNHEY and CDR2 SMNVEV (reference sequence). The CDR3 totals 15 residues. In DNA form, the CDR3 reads TGTGCCAGCAGTCCGCAGGGGACCCCTACCTACGAGCAGTACTTC. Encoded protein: CASSPQGTPTYEQYF.

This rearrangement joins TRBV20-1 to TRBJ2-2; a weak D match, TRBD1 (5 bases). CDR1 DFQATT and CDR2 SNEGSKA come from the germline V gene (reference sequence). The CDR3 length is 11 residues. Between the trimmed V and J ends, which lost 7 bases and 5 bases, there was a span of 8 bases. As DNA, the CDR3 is TGCAGTGTCAGGACAACCGGGGAGCTGTTTTTT. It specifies CSVRTTGELFF.

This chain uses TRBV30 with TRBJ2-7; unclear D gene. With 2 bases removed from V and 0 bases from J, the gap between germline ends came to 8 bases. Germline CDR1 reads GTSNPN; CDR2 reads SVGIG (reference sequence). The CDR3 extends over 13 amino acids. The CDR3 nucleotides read TGTGCCTGGAGTACTGGCGCCTCCTACGAGCAGTACTTC. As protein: CAWSTGASYEQYF. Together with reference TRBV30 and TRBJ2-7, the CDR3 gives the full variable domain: SQTIHQWPATLVQPVGSPLSLECTVEGTSNPNLYWYRQAAGRGLQLLFYSVGIGQISSEVPQNLSASRPQDRQFILSSKKLLLSDSGFYLCAWSTGASYEQYFGPGTRLTVT.

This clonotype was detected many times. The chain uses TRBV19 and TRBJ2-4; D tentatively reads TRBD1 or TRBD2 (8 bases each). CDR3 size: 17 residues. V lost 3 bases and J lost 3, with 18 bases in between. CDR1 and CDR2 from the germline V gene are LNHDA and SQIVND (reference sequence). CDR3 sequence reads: CASSIRSGGQVKNIQYF. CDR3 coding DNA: TGTGCCAGTAGTATCCGAAGCGGGGGACAGGTCAAAAACATTCAGTACTTC.

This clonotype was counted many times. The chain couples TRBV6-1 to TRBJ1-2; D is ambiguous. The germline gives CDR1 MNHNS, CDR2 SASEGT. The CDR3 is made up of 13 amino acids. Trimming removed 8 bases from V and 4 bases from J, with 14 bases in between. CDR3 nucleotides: TGTGCCAGCCACCGTGGAGCTGTCTATGGCTACACCTTC. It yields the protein CASHRGAVYGYTF.

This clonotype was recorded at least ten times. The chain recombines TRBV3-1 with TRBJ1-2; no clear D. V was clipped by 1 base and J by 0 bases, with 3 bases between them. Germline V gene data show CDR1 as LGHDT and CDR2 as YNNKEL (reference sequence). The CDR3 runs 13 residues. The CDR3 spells CASSQGPNYGYTF. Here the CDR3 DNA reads TGTGCCAGCAGCCAAGGGCCTAACTATGGCTACACCTTC.

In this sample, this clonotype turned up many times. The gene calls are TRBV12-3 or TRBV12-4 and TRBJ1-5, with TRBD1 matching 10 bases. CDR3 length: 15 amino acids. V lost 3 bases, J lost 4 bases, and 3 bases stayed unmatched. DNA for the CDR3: TGTGCCAGCAGTTTGCGACAGGGGGCAAATCAGCCCCAGCATTTT. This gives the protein CASSLRQGANQPQHF.

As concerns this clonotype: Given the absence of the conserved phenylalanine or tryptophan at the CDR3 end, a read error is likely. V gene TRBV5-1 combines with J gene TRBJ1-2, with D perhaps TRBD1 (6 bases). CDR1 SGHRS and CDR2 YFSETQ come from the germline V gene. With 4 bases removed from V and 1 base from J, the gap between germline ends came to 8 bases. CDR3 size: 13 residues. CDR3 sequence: CASSPGDNYGYTY. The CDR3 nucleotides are TGCGCCAGCAGCCCAGGGGATAACTATGGCTACACCTAC.

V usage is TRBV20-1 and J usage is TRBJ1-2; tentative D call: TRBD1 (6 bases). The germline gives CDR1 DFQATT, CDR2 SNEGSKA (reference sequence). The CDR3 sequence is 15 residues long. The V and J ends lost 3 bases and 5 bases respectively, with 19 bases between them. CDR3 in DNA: TGCAGTGCTAGCGTTTGGGGACAACCTATGTATGGCTACACCTTC. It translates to CSASVWGQPMYGYTF.

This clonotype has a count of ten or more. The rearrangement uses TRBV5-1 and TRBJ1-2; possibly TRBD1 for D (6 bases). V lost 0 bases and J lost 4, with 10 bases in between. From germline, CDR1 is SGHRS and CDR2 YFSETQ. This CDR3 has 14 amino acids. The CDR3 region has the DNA TGCGCCAGCAGCTTGGTAGGGGGGGGCTATGGCTACACCTTC. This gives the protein CASSLVGGGYGYTF. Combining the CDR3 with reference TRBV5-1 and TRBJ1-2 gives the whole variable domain KAGVTQTPRYLIKTRGQQVTLSCSPISGHRSVSWYQQTPGQGLQFLFEYFSETQRNKGNFPGRFSGRQFSNSRSEMNVSTLELGDSALYLCASSLVGGGYGYTFGSGTRLTVV.

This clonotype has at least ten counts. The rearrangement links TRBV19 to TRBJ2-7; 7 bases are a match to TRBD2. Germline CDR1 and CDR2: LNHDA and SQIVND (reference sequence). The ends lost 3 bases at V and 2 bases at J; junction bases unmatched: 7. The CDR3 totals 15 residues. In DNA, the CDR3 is TGTGCCAGTAGTATCGGAGCGGGAAACACCTACGAGCAGTACTTC. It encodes CASSIGAGNTYEQYF.

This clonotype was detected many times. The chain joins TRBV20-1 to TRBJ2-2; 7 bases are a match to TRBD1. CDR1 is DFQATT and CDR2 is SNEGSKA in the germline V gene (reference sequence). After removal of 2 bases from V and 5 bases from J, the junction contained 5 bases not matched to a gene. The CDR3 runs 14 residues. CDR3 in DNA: TGCAGTGCTAGATTCGGGACAGATACCGGGGAGCTGTTTTTT. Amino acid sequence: CSARFGTDTGELFF.

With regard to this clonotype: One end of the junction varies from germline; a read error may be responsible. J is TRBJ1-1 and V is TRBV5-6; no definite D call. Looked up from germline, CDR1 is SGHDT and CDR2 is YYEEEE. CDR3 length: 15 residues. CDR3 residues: CASSLEDQSNTEVFF. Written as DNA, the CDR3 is TGTGCCAGCAGCTTGGAGGACCAATCGAACACTGAAGTTTTCTTT.

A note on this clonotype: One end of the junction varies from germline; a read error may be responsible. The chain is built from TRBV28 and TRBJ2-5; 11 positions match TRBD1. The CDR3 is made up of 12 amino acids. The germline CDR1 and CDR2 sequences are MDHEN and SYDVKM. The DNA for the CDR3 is TGTGCCAGCAGCCCTGGGACAGGGGGTCAGAGGTTC. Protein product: CASSPGTGGQRF.

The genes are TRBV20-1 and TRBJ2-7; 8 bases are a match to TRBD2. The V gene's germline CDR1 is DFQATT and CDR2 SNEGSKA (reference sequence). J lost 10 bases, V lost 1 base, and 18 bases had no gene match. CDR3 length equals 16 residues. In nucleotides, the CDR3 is TGCAGTGCTAGAGTGAGAGCGGGAGTCCTCCAAGAGACTCAGTACTTC. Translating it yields CSARVRAGVLQETQYF.

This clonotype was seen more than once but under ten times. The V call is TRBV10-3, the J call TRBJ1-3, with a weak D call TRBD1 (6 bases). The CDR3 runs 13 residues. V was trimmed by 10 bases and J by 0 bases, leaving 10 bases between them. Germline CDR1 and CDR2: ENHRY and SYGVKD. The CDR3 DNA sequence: TGTGCCACCGCGGACAGCTCTGGAAACACCATATATTTT. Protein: CATADSSGNTIYF.

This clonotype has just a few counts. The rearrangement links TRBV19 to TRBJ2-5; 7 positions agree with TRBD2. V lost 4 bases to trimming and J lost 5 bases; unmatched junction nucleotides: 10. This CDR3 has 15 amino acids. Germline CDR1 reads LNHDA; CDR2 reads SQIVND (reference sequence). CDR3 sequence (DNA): TGTGCCAGTAGTAGTTTGTCGGGAGGCGGGGAGACCCAGTACTTC. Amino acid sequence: CASSSLSGGGETQYF.